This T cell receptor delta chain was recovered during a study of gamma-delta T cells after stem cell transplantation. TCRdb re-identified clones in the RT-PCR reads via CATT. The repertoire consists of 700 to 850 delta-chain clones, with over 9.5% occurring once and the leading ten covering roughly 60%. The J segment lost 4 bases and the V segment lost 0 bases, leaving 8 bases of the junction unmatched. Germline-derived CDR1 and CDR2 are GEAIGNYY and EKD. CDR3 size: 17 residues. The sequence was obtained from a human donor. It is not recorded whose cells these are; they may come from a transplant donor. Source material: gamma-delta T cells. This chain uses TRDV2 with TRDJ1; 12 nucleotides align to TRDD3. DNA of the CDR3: TGTGCCTGTGACACCGTCTCTGGGGGATACGCTTACGATAAACTCATCTTT. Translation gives CACDTVSGGYAYDKLIF.